This is a list of T cell receptor beta chains from one sample in a study of technical replicates of blood from a handful of donors. Method: immunoSEQ multiplex PCR; TCRdb's copy keeps in-frame clones and lacks some. Of roughly 59,000 clones in the sample, around 85% were seen once. Sequencing used PBMCs. The receptors were gathered from a human donor in good health. Some clones in this sample may be carry-over from other donors' samples. CDR3s include the opening cysteine and the closing phenylalanine or tryptophan. D genes are given only for firm matches. Only part of the rows carry a size: once, few, many, or a class if the clone is expanded.

CDR3 DNA: TGTGCCAGCACTCCCCGGGCCCGTACCGGGACTAGCGGGGCGCGTTGGGACACCGGGGAGCTGTTTTTT; CDR3 protein: CASTPRARTGTSGARWDTGELFF; D gene: TRBD2; CDR3 length: 23; clone size: -; J gene: TRBJ2-2; V gene: TRBV27
CDR3 DNA: TGTGCCAGCAGCCAAGTTGCAGGGAAGGGGGAGACCCAGTACTTC; CDR3 protein: CASSQVAGKGETQYF; D gene: -; CDR3 length: 15; clone size: -; J gene: TRBJ2-5; V gene: TRBV4-2
CDR3 DNA: TGTGCCAGCAGCTTACTCTTCTCCTACAATGAGCAGTTCTTC; CDR3 protein: CASSLLFSYNEQFF; D gene: -; CDR3 length: 14; clone size: -; J gene: TRBJ2-1; V gene: TRBV7-2
CDR3 DNA: TGTGCCAGCAGGTGGGGGGGAACGGAGACCCAGTACTTC; CDR3 protein: CASRWGGTETQYF; D gene: TRBD2; CDR3 length: 13; clone size: -; J gene: TRBJ2-5; V gene: TRBV25-1
CDR3 DNA: TGCGCCAGCAGCTTAGACAGCTATAATTCACCCCTCCACTTT; CDR3 protein: CASSLDSYNSPLHF; D gene: -; CDR3 length: 14; clone size: -; J gene: TRBJ1-6; V gene: TRBV5-1
CDR3 DNA: TGCAGCGTAGGACAGGGGGCGCGGAATGAGCAGTTCTTC; CDR3 protein: CSVGQGARNEQFF; D gene: TRBD1; CDR3 length: 13; clone size: -; J gene: TRBJ2-1; V gene: TRBV29-1
CDR3 DNA: TGTGCCAGCAGGACCGGGACAGCGGACTTCTACGAGCAGTACTTC; CDR3 protein: CASRTGTADFYEQYF; D gene: TRBD1; CDR3 length: 15; clone size: -; J gene: TRBJ2-7; V gene: TRBV6-1
CDR3 DNA: TGTGCCAGTAGTACCGCGGGACGGGCAACTAATGAAAAACTGTTTTTT; CDR3 protein: CASSTAGRATNEKLFF; D gene: -; CDR3 length: 16; clone size: -; J gene: TRBJ1-4; V gene: TRBV19
CDR3 DNA: TGCAGCGTTGACACTGACAGGGAGTCTTACTATGGCTACACCTTC; CDR3 protein: CSVDTDRESYYGYTF; D gene: TRBD1; CDR3 length: 15; clone size: -; J gene: TRBJ1-2; V gene: TRBV29-1
CDR3 DNA: TGTGCCAGTAGTTCAGGGACTAGCGGGTCCTACAATGAGCAGTTCTTC; CDR3 protein: CASSSGTSGSYNEQFF; D gene: TRBD2; CDR3 length: 16; clone size: once; J gene: TRBJ2-1; V gene: TRBV19
CDR3 DNA: TGCGCCAGATCCGAGGTCAGGGAATACAACTATCAGCCCCAGCATTTT; CDR3 protein: CARSEVREYNYQPQHF; D gene: -; CDR3 length: 16; clone size: -; J gene: TRBJ1-5; V gene: TRBV10-1
CDR3 DNA: TGTGCCAGCAGCGTAGCTACGACCGAGGCAGATACGCAGTATTTT; CDR3 protein: CASSVATTEADTQYF; D gene: -; CDR3 length: 15; clone size: -; J gene: TRBJ2-3; V gene: TRBV9
CDR3 DNA: TGCGCCAGCAGCCAAGATGGGACAGGGGGGTGGGCTGAAGCTTTCTTT; CDR3 protein: CASSQDGTGGWAEAFF; D gene: TRBD1; CDR3 length: 16; clone size: -; J gene: TRBJ1-1; V gene: TRBV4-3
CDR3 DNA: TGTGCCAGCAGGGGAAGACAGGGAGTGGTTACTGAAGCTTTCTTT; CDR3 protein: CASRGRQGVVTEAFF; D gene: TRBD1; CDR3 length: 15; clone size: -; J gene: TRBJ1-1; V gene: TRBV6-5